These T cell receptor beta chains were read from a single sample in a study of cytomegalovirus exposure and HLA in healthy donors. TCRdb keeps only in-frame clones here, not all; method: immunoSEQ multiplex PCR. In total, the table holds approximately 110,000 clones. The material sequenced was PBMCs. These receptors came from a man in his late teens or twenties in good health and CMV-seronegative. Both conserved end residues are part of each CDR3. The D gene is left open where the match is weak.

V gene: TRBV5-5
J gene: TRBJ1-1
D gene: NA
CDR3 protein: CASSFTVGNTEAFF
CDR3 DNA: TGTGCCAGCAGCTTTACGGTCGGGAACACTGAAGCTTTCTTT

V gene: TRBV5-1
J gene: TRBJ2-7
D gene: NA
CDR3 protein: CASSLAGYSYEQYF
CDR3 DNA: TGCGCCAGCAGCTTGGCGGGATACTCCTACGAGCAGTACTTC

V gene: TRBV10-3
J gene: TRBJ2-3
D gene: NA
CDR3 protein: CAIKAADTQYF
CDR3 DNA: TGTGCCATCAAAGCTGCAGATACGCAGTATTTT

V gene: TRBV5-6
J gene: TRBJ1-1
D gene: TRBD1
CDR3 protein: CASSETGGAGFTEAFF
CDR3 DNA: TGTGCCAGCAGCGAAACAGGGGGCGCGGGATTTACTGAAGCTTTCTTT

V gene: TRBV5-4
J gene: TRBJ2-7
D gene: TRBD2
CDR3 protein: CASSWREGYEQYF
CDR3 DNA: TGTGCCAGCAGCTGGAGGGAGGGCTACGAGCAGTACTTC

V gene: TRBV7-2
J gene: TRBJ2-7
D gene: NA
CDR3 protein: CASSLGAGPYEQYF
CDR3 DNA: TGTGCCAGCAGCTTAGGCGCGGGCCCCTACGAGCAGTACTTC

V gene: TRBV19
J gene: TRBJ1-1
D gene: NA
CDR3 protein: CAVQGNTEAFF
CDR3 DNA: TGTGCCGTCCAGGGAAACACTGAAGCTTTCTTT

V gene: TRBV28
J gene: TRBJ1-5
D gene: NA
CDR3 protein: CASSLSDKPQHF
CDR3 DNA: TGTGCCAGCAGTTTATCCGACAAGCCCCAGCATTTT

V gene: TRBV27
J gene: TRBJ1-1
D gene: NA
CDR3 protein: CASSLWGDEARAFF
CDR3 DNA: TGTGCCAGCAGTTTATGGGGGGACGAGGCGCGAGCTTTCTTT

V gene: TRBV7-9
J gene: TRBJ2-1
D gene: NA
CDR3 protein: CASSQTSINSNEQFF
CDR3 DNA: TGTGCCAGCAGCCAGACTAGTATTAATTCGAATGAGCAGTTCTTC

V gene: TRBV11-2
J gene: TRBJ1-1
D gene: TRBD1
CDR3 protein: CASSRIQGGTEAFF
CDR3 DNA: TGTGCCAGCAGCCGAATTCAGGGGGGCACTGAAGCTTTCTTT

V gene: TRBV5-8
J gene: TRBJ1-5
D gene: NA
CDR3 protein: CASSPRPGKQPQHF
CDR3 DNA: TGTGCCAGCAGCCCACGGCCGGGGAAACAGCCCCAGCATTTT

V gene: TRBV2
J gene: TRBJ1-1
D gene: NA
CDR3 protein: CASSETYQGDTEAFF
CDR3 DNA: TGTGCCAGCAGTGAAACTTACCAGGGTGACACTGAAGCTTTCTTT

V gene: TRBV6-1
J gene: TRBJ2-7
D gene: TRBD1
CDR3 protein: CASRGQATYEQYF
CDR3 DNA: TGTGCCAGCAGGGGACAGGCAACCTACGAGCAGTACTTC

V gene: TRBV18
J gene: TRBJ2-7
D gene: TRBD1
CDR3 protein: CASSPEQGGFVLWYF
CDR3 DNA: TGTGCCAGCTCACCGGAACAAGGGGGCTTTGTACTCTGGTACTTC

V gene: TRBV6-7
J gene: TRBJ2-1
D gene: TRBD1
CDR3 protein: CASSYSTSGQGYNEQFF
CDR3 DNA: TGTGCCAGCAGTTACTCGACGTCAGGACAGGGATACAATGAGCAGTTCTTC